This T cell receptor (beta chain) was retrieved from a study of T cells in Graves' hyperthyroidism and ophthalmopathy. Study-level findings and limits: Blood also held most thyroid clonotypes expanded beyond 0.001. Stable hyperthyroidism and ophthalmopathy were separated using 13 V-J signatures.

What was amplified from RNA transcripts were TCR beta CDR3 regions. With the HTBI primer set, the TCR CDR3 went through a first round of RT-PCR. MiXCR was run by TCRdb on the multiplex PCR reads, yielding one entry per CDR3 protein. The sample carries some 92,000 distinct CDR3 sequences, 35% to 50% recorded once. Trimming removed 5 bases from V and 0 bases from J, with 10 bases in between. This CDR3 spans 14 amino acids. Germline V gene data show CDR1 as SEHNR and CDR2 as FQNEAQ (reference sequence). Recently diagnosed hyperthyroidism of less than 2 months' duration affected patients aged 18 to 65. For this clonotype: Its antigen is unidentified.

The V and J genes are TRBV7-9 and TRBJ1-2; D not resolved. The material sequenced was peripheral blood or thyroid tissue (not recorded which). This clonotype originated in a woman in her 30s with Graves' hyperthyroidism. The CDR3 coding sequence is TGTGCCAGCAGCGCCCCGGTGGCTAACTATGGCTACACCTTC. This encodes CASSAPVANYGYTF. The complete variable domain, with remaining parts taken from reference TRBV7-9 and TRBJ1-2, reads DTGVSQNPRHKITKRGQNVTFRCDPISEHNRLYWYRQTLGQGPEFLTYFQNEAQLEKSRLLSDRFSAERPKGSFSTLEIQRTEQGDSAMYLCASSAPVANYGYTFGSGTRLTVV.